This T cell receptor beta chain stems from a study of cytomegalovirus exposure and HLA in healthy donors. Points from the study as a whole: Despite most TCR sequences being rare, some public TCRs occurred in many donors.

TCRdb's copy holds only in-frame clones and misses some; the assay was immunoSEQ multiplex PCR. This table holds about 160,000 clones, 95% to 96% found once. Germline assignment: CDR1 MNHEY and CDR2 SMNVEV (reference sequence). Trimming shortened V by 10 bases and J by 3 bases, and 13 bases separated the two germline ends. The CDR3 spans 12 residues. A note on this clone: Its antigen remains unidentified.

The J gene is TRBJ2-7, the V gene TRBV27, with TRBD1 as a possible D gene (6 bases). This clonotype was sampled from a woman younger than 35 in good health and CMV-seronegative. The source material was PBMCs. CDR3 protein: CATRTAYYEQYF. CDR3 coding DNA: TGTGCCACTAGGACAGCATACTACGAGCAGTACTTC.